The text below deals with one T cell receptor beta chain. The CDR3 extends over 15 amino acids. Trimming removed 2 bases at V and 0 bases at J, with 9 bases between. From germline, CDR1 is SGHKS and CDR2 YYEKEE (reference sequence). Unique molecular identifiers were incorporated when the TCRbeta library was constructed. From the PCR reads, TCRdb called clonotypes with MiXCR, one entry per CDR3 protein. The table lists 500,000 to 750,000 distinct CDR3 sequences, more than 20% of them singletons. This sample was taken from a study of T-cell reconstitution after alpha-beta-depleted transplantation in children.

The receptor was derived from a boy under two years old with Wiskott-Aldrich syndrome, due to receive a stem cell transplant. The chain is built from TRBV5-5 and TRBJ2-1; D not resolved. This sample comprised PBMCs, obtained before TCRalphabeta/CD19-depleted stem cell transplant. The DNA for the CDR3 is TGTGCCAGCAGCTTCAGTATTAACTCCTACAATGAGCAGTTCTTC. Amino acid sequence: CASSFSINSYNEQFF.